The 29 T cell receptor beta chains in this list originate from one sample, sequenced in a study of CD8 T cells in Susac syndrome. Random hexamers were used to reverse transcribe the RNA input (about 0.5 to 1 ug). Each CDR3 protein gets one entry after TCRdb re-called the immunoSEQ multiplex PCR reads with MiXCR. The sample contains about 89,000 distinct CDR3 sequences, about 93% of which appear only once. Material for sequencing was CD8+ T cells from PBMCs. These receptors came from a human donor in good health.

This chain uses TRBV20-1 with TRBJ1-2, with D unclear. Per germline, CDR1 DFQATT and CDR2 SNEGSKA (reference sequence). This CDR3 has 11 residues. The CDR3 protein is CSASGEYGYTF. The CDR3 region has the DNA TGCAGCGCATCCGGGGAGTATGGCTACACCTTC.

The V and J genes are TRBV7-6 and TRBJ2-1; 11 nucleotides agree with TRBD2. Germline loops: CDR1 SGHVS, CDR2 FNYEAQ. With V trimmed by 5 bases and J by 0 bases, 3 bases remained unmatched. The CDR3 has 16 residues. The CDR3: CASSPSGGSSYNEQFF. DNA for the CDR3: TGTGCCAGCAGCCCTAGCGGGGGGAGCTCCTACAATGAGCAGTTCTTC.

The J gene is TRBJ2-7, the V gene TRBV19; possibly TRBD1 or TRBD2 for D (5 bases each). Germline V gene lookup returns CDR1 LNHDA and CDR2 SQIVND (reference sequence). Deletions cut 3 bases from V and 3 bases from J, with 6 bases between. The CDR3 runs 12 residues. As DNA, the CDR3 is TGTGCCAGTAGTATTGGGGGCTACGAGCAGTACTTC. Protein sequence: CASSIGGYEQYF.

The CDR3 nucleotides are TGTGCCAGCTCTCTAGTAGCCTACAGCACAGATACGCAGTATTTT. Amino acid sequence: CASSLVAYSTDTQYF. The rearrangement joins TRBV18 to TRBJ2-3, with D uncertain. Germline lookup yields CDR1 KGHSH and CDR2 LQKENI. V dropped 6 bases and J dropped 0 bases, with 13 bases sitting between them. CDR3 length equals 15 residues.

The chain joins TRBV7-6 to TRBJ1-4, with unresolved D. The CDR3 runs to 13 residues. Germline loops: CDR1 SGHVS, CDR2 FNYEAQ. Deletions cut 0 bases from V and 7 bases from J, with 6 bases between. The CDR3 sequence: CASSLAGPEKLFF. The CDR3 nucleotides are TGTGCCAGCAGCTTAGCCGGGCCTGAAAAACTGTTTTTT. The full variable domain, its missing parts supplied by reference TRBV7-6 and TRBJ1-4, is GAGVSQSPRYKVTKRGQDVALRCDPISGHVSLYWYRQALGQGPEFLTYFNYEAQQDKSGLPNDRFSAERPEGSISTLTIQRTEQRDSAMYRCASSLAGPEKLFFGSGTQLSVL.

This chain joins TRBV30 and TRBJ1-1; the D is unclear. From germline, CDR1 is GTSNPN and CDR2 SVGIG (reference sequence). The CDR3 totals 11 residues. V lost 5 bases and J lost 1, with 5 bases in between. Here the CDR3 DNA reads TGTGCCTGGCACGGGAACACTGAAGCTTTCTTT. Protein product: CAWHGNTEAFF.

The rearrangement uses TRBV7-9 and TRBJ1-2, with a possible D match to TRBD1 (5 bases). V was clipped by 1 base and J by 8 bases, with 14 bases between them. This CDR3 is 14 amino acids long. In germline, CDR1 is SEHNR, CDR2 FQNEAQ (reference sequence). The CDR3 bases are TGTGCCAGCAGCTTAGGATGGGGGGTGCAAGGCTACACCTTC. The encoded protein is CASSLGWGVQGYTF.

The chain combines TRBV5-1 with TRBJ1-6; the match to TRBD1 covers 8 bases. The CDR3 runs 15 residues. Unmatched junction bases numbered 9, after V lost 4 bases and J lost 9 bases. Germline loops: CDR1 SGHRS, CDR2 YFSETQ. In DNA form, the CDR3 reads TGCGCCAGCAGCGCACAAACAGGGGGGGGTTCACCCCTCCACTTT. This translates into CASSAQTGGGSPLHF.

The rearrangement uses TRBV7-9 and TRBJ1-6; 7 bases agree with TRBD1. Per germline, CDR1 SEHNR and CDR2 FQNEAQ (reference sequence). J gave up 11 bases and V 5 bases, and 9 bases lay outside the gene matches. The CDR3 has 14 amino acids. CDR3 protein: CASSRAGGTAPLHF. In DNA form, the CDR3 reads TGTGCCAGCAGCCGGGCAGGGGGGACGGCACCCCTCCACTTT.

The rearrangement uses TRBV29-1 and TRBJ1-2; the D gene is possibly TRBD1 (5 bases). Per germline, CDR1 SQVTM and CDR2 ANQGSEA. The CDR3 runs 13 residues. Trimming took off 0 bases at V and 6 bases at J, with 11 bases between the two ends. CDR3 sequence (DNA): TGCAGCGTTGAAGATATTGCGGGGCATGGCTACACCTTC. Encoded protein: CSVEDIAGHGYTF.

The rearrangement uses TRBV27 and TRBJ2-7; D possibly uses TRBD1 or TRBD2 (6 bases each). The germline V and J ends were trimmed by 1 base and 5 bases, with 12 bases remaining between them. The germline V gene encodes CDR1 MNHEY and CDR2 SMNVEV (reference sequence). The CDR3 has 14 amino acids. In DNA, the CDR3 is TGTGCCAGCAGTTTATGGGGGGCCTCAGACGAGCAGTACTTC. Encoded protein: CASSLWGASDEQYF.

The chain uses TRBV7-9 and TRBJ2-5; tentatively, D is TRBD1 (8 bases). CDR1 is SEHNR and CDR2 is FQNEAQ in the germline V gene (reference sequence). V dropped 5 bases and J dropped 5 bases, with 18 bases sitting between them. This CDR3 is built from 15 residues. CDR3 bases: TGTGCCAGCAGCCAAAACGGACAGGGAGGGGAGACCCAGTACTTC. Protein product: CASSQNGQGGETQYF.

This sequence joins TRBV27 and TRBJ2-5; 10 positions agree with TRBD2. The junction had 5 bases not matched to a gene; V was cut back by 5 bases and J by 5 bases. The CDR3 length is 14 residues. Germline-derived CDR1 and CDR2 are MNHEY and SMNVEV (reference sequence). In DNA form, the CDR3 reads TGTGCCAGCAGTCGGAGACTAGCGGGTGAGACCCAGTACTTC. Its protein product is CASSRRLAGETQYF.

DNA of the CDR3: TGTGCCAGCAGCCCGTCACTAGCGGGGGGCCTATACAATGAGCAGTTCTTC. Its protein is CASSPSLAGGLYNEQFF. The rearrangement links TRBV3-1 to TRBJ2-1; TRBD2 agrees at 12 bases. V lost 4 bases to trimming and J lost 4 bases; unmatched junction nucleotides: 8. CDR1 is LGHDT and CDR2 is YNNKEL in the germline V gene (reference sequence). The CDR3 has 17 residues.

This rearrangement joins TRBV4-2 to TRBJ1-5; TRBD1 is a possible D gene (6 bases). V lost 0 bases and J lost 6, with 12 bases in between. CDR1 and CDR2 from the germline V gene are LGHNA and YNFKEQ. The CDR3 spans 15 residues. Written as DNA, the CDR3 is TGTGCCAGCAGCCAAGAAACAGGGAAGAGTCAGCCCCAGCATTTT. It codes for CASSQETGKSQPQHF.

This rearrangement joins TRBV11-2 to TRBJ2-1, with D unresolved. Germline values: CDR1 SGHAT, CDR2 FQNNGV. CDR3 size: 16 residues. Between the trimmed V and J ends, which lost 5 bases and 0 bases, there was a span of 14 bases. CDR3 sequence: CASSDLTVSSYNEQFF. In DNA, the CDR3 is TGTGCCAGCAGCGACCTAACGGTGAGCTCCTACAATGAGCAGTTCTTC.

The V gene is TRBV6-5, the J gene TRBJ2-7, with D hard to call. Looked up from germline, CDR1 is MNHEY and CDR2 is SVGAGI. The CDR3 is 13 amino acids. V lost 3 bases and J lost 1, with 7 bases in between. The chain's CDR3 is CASSYAESYEQYF. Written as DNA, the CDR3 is TGTGCCAGCAGTTATGCGGAGTCCTACGAGCAGTACTTC.

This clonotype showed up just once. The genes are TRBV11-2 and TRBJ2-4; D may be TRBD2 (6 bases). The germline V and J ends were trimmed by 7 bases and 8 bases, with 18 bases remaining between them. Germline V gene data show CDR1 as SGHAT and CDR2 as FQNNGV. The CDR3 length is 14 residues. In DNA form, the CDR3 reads TGTGCCAGCACCCTCGGGGGAATCCGGGACATTCAGTACTTC. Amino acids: CASTLGGIRDIQYF.

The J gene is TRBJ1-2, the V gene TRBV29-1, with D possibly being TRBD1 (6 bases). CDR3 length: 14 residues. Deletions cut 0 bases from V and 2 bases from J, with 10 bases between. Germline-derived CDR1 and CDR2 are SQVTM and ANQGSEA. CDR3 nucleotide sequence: TGCAGCGTTGAAGATATGGACAGAAACTATGGCTACACCTTC. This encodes CSVEDMDRNYGYTF. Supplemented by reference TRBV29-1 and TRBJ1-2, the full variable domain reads SAVISQKPSRDICQRGTSLTIQCQVDSQVTMMFWYRQQPGQSLTLIATANQGSEATYESGFVIDKFPISRPNLTFSTLTVSNMSPEDSSIYLCSVEDMDRNYGYTFGSGTRLTVV.

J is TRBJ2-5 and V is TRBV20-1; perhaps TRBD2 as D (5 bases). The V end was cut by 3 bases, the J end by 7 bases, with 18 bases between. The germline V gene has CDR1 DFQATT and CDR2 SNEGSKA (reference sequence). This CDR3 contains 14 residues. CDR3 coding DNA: TGCAGTGCTAGCCCCGGGGTCTTCTCGGGGACCCAGTACTTC. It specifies CSASPGVFSGTQYF.

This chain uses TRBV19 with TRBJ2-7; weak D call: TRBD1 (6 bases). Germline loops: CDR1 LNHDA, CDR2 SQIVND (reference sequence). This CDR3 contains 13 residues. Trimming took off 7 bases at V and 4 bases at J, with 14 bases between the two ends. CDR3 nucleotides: TGTGCCAGTACCCACGGGACACCTTACGAGCAGTACTTC. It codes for CASTHGTPYEQYF.

This chain's CDR3 is CASSGRERSFAHNEQFF. The DNA of the CDR3 is TGTGCCAGCAGCGGCAGGGAGCGGTCCTTCGCCCATAATGAGCAGTTCTTC. V gene TRBV11-2 combines with J gene TRBJ2-1; D may be TRBD1 or TRBD2 (5 bases each). Germline V gene sequence: CDR1 SGHAT, CDR2 FQNNGV. This CDR3 contains 17 residues. V dropped 5 bases and J dropped 7 bases, with 24 bases sitting between them.

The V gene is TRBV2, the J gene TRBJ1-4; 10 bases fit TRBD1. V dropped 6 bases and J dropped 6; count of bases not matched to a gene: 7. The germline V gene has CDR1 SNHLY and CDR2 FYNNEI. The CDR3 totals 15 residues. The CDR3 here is CASREPGTGDEKLFF. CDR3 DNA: TGTGCCAGCAGGGAACCCGGGACAGGGGATGAAAAACTGTTTTTT.

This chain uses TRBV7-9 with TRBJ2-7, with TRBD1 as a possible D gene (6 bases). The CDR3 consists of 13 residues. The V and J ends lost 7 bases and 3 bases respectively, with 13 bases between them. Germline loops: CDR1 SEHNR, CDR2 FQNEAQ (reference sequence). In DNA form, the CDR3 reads TGTGCCAGCACCTCGACAGGTTACTACGAGCAGTACTTC. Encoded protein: CASTSTGYYEQYF.

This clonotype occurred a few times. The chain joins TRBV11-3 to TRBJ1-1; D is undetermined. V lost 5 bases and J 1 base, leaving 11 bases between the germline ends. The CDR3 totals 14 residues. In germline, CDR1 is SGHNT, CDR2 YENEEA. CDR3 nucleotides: TGTGCCAGCAGCCTAGGATCTGGGAACACTGAAGCTTTCTTT. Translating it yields CASSLGSGNTEAFF.

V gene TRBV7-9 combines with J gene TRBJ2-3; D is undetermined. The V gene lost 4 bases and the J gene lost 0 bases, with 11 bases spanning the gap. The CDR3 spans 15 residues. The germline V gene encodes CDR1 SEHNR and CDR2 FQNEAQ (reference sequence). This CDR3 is CASSYDITSTDTQYF. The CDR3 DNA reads TGTGCCAGCAGCTATGACATCACTAGCACAGATACGCAGTATTTT.

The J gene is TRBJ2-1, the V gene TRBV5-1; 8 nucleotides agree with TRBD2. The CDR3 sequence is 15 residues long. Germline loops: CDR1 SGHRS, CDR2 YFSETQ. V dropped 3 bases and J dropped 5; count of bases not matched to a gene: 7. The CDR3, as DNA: TGCGCCAGCAGCTACCCGCGGGGGGTCGACAATGAGCAGTTCTTC. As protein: CASSYPRGVDNEQFF.

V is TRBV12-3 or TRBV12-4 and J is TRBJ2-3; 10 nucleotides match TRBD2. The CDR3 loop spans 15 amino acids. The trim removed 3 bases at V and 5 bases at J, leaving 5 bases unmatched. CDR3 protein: CASSFLAGAGDTQYF. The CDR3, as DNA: TGTGCCAGCAGTTTCCTAGCGGGGGCAGGAGATACGCAGTATTTT.

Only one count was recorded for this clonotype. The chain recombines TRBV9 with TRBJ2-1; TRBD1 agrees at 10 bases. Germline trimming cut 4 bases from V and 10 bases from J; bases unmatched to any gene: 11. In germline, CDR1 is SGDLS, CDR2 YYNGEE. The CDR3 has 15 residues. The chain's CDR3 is CASSSGDRGYLEQFF. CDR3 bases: TGTGCCAGCAGCTCTGGGGACAGGGGCTATTTAGAGCAGTTCTTC.